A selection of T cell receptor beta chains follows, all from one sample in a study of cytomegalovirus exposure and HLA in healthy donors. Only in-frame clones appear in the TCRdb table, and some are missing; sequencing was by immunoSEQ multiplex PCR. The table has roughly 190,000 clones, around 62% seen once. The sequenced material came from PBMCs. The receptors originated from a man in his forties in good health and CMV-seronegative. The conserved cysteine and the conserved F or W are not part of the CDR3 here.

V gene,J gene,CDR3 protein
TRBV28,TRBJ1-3,ASSTIQGSDSWNTIY
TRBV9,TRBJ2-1,ASSSGDFPYNEQF
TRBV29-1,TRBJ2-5,SVKPTGEETQY
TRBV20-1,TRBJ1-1,SATRSDEAF
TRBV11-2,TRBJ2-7,ASSLRDNYEQY
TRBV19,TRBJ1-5,ASSIAQGAGQPQH
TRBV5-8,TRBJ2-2,ASSLVQNTGELF
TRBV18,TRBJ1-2,ASSPGTGDTYGYT
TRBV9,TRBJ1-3,ASSVVGASGNTIY
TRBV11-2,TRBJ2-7,ASSPNSGAYEQY
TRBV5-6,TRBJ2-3,ASSSGRQLGTDTQY
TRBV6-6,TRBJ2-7,ASNNGQGVYEQY
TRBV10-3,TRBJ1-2,AISLTVVLGNANYGYT
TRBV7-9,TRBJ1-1,SSSTRTGGGSAEAF
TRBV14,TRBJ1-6,ASSQRGNSPLH
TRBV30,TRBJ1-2,ALGQGRGVNYGYT
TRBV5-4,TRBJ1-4,ASSLGASTNEKLF
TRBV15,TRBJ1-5,ATSRDLRADQPQH
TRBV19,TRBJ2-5,ASSFYKTGTSVRETQY
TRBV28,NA,ASSVQGIYEQY
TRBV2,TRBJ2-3,ASSDKDTQY
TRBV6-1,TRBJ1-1,ASSEAAHTEAF
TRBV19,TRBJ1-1,ASSIGGAVNTEAF
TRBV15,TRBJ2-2,ATSPRNTGELF
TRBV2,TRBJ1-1,ASSERTASNTEAF
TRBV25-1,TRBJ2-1,ASSEYMGTGDNEQF
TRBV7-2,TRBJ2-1,ASRTSGGSYNEQF
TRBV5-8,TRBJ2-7,ASSLIGTGGEQY
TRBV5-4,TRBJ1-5,ASSSGGGSNQPQH